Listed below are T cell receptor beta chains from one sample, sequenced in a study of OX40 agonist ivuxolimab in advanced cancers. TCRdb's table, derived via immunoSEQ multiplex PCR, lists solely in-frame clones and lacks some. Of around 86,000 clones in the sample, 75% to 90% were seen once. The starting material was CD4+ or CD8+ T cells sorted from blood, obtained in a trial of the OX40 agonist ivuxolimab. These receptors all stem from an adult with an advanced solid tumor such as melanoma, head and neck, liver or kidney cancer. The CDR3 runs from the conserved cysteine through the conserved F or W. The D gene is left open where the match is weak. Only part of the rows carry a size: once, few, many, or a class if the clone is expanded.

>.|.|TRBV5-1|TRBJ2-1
TGCGCCAGCAGTCAGTTCAGCGGCCGCGTTATCAATGAGCAGTTCTTC
CASSQFSGRVINEQFF
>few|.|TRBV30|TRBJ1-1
TGTGCCTGGAGTGTACGGCCGAAGAACACTGAAGCTTTCTTT
CAWSVRPKNTEAFF
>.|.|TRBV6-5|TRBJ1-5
TGTGCCAGCAGTTACGCAGGTGTTGGGGGCAATCAGCCCCAGCATTTT
CASSYAGVGGNQPQHF
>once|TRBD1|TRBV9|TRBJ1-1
TGTGCCAGCAGCGTAGCACAGGGGGCGTACACTGAAGCTTTCTTT
CASSVAQGAYTEAFF
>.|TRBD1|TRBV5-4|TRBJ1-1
TGTGCCAGCAGCACAGGGGGCCGTAACACTGAAGCTTTCTTT
CASSTGGRNTEAFF
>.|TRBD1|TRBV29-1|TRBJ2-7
TGCAGCGTTGAAGAATCAAGGACAGGGTACTACGAGCAGTACTTC
CSVEESRTGYYEQYF
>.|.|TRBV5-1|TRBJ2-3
TGCGCCAGCAGCTTGGCCCTCGGGAGTGGGGATACGCAGTATTTT
CASSLALGSGDTQYF
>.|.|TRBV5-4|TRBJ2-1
TGTGCCAGCAGCGCCGGGGCATATGAGCAGTTCTTC
CASSAGAYEQFF
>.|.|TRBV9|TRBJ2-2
TGTGCCAGCAGCGCAGGGGGGAGCAAGACCGGGGAGCTGTTTTTT
CASSAGGSKTGELFF
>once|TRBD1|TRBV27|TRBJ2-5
TGTGCCAGCAGACAGGGACAGGGGTATGTTGGAGAGACCCAGTACTTC
CASRQGQGYVGETQYF
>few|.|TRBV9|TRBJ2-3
TGTGCCAGCAGCGTAGCCTCATCGAGCACAGATACGCAGTATTTT
CASSVASSSTDTQYF
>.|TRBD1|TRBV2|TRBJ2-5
TGTGCCAGCAGTCCGGGACAGGGTTTTGGGGAGACCCAGTACTTC
CASSPGQGFGETQYF
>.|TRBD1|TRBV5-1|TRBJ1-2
TGCGCCAGCAGCTCCTCGGGGACAGCGAACTATGGCTACACCTTC
CASSSSGTANYGYTF
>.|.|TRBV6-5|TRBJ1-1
TGTGCCAGCAGTTCTCTGGACAGTTTAAATGAAGCTTTCTTT
CASSSLDSLNEAFF
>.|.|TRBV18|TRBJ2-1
TGTGCCAGCTCACCGCTACGGAGGACTGATGGGGACAATGAGCAGTTCTTC
CASSPLRRTDGDNEQFF
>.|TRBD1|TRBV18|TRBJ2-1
TGTGCCAGCCAACCACGGACAGGGGCGAATGAGCAGTTCTTC
CASQPRTGANEQFF
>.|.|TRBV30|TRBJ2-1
TGTGCCTGGAGTGTACGATCCACTGGCTGGGCGAAGACGAACAATGAGCAGTTCTTC
CAWSVRSTGWAKTNNEQFF
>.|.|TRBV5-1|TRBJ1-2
TGCGCCAGCAGCTTGGAGGCGAAGAGCTACACCTTC
CASSLEAKSYTF
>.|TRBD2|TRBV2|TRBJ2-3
TGTGCCAGCAGTGGACTAGCGGGAGGGGGAGATACGCAGTATTTT
CASSGLAGGGDTQYF
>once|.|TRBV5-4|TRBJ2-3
TGTGCCAGCAGCCCTCCGTTCAGAGGAGGTACGCAGTATTTT
CASSPPFRGGTQYF
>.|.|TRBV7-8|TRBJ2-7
TGTGCCAGCAGCCCAGACGGGACTTTCTACGAGCAGTACTTC
CASSPDGTFYEQYF
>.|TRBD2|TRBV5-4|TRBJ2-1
TGTGCCAGCAGCCGGGGGGGTGAGGGCGGAAACAATGAGCAGTTCTTC
CASSRGGEGGNNEQFF
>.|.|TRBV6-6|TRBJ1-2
TGTGCCAGCAGGGCGACAGGAGTTGTTGGCTACACCTTC
CASRATGVVGYTF
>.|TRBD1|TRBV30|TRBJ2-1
TGTGCCTGGACTAAACAGGGGGCGGTTCCGTTCTTC
CAWTKQGAVPFF
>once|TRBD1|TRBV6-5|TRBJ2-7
TGTGCCAGCAGTCTACCGGGACAGGGTACCTACGAGCAGTACTTC
CASSLPGQGTYEQYF
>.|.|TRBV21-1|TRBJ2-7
TGTGCCAGCAGTCATTCACCGACCCCTTCCTACGAGCAGTACTTC
CASSHSPTPSYEQYF
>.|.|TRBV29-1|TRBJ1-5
TGCAGCGTCGCTCAGGGTAGCAATCAGCCCCAGCATTTT
CSVAQGSNQPQHF
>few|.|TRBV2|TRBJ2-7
TGTGCCAGCAGTACGACAGGGTCCCGCACTAGCTCCGAGCAGTACTTC
CASSTTGSRTSSEQYF
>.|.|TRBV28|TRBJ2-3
TGTGCCAGCACTCCCTCGGACAGCACAGATACGCAGTATTTT
CASTPSDSTDTQYF
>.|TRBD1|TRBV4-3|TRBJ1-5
TGCGCCAGCAGCGTCCGTACAGGGGGAGGACAGCCCCAGCATTTT
CASSVRTGGGQPQHF
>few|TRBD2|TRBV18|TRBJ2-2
TGTGCCAGCTCACGAGGGACTAGCGGTACTCTAGTGGAGCTGTTTTTT
CASSRGTSGTLVELFF
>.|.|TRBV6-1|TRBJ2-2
TGTGCCAGCAGTGGTACGGGGGCGGGGACCGGGGAGCTGTTTTTT
CASSGTGAGTGELFF
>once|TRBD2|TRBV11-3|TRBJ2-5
TGTGCCAGCAGCTTCACTAGCGGGAGTTCTGGAGAGACCCAGTACTTC
CASSFTSGSSGETQYF
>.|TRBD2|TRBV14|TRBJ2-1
TGTGCCAGCAGCCAAGATAGGACTAGCGGGATTCGAGGCTACAATGAGCAGTTCTTC
CASSQDRTSGIRGYNEQFF
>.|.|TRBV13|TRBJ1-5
TGTGCCAGCAGCTTAGGCGGGGGAGGCAGCAATCAGCCCCAGCATTTT
CASSLGGGGSNQPQHF
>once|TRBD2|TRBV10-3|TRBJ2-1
TGTGCCATCAGGCCCCACCTCTCCGCGGGGGACTACAATGAGCAGTTCTTC
CAIRPHLSAGDYNEQFF
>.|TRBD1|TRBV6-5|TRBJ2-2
TGTGCCAGCAGTTCTCAAGGACAGGGGTTCCCCGGGGAGCTGTTTTTT
CASSSQGQGFPGELFF
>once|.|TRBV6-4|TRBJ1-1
TGTGCCAGCTCCACCGTCCCGGGCACTGAAGCTTTCTTT
CASSTVPGTEAFF
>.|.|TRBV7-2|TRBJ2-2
TGTGCCAGCAGCTCGGGCTGGAACACCGGGGAGCTGTTTTTT
CASSSGWNTGELFF
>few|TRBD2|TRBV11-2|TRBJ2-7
TGTGCCAGCAGCCCCTATAGCGGGAGGAGTTCCGAGCAGTACTTC
CASSPYSGRSSEQYF
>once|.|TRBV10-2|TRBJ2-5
TGCGCCAGCAGCTTAGGAACGGAGCAGTACTTC
CASSLGTEQYF
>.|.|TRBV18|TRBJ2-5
TGTGCCAGCTCACCATGGGCAGGTGTCGAAGAGACCCAGTACTTC
CASSPWAGVEETQYF
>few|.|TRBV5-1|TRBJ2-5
TGCGCCAGCAGCTTCGTTGGGAGAAACCAAGAGACCCAGTACTTC
CASSFVGRNQETQYF
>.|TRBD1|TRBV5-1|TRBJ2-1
TGCGCCAGCAGCTCCTCGACAGGGCCAGCCTACAATGAGCAGTTCTTC
CASSSSTGPAYNEQFF
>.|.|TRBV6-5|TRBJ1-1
TGTGCTGTGGGCCAGGGCGGTAGCACTGAAGCTTTCTTT
CAVGQGGSTEAFF
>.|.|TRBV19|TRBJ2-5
TGTGCCAGTAGTATGGGAGGAGCGGGAGAGACCCAGTACTTC
CASSMGGAGETQYF
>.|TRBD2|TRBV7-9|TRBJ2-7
TGTGCCAGCAGCCCCTGGGGCGGGAGCCCCTACGAGCAGTACTTC
CASSPWGGSPYEQYF
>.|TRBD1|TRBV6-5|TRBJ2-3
TGTGCCAGCAGTTCCATCAGGGGGAGCACAGATACGCAGTATTTT
CASSSIRGSTDTQYF
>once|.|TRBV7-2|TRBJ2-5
TGTGCCAGCAGCCTCCTGAGGAGCCAAGAGACCCAGTACTTC
CASSLLRSQETQYF
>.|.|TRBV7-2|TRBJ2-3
TGTGCCAGCAGCTTAGTCCTAGACCCAGATACGCAGTATTTT
CASSLVLDPDTQYF
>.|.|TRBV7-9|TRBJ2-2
TGTGCCAGCAGCTTCCTCCCCGGGGAGCTGTTTTTT
CASSFLPGELFF